This TCR beta chain was observed in a study of PD-L1 blockade in urothelial cancer. Study details: At 3 weeks (second dose) and 6 weeks after starting treatment, blood was analyzed. Blood yielded a median of approximately 130,000 T cells per sample. General study findings and limits: Tumor-associated clones in blood expanded more at 3 weeks in durable-benefit patients.

Time point indicated: peripheral blood 6 weeks after treatment start. Diagnoses among patients were locally advanced or metastatic urothelial carcinoma. As regards this clone: Its antigen is still unknown.

The protocol was immunoSEQ multiplex PCR, while the TCRdb copy is restricted to in-frame clones and leaves out a portion. The table lists tens of thousands of clones, 82% of them singletons, with 1.6% in the top ten. With 5 bases removed from V and 4 bases from J, the gap between germline ends came to 11 bases. Germline CDR1 MDHEN, CDR2 SYDVKM. The CDR3 length is 13 residues. The sample here was PBMCs, taken around atezolizumab (anti-PD-L1) treatment. The rearrangement joins TRBV28 to TRBJ2-5; D possibly corresponds to TRBD2 (5 bases). The TCR originated in a man aged 65 to 85 with urothelial cancer. For the CDR3, the DNA is TGTGCCAGCAGTCCTGACTATGGAGAGACCCAGTACTTC. Translation: CASSPDYGETQYF.